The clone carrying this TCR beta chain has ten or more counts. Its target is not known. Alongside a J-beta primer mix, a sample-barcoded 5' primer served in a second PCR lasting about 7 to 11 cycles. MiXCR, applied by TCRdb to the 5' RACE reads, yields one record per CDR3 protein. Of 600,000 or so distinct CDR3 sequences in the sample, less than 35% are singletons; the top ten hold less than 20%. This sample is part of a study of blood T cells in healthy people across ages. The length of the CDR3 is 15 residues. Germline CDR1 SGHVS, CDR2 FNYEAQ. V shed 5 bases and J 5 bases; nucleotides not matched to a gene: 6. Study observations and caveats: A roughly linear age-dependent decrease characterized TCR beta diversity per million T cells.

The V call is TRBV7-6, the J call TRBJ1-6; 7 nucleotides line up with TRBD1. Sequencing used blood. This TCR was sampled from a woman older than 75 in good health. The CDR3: CASSPSTGHNSPLHF. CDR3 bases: TGTGCCAGCAGCCCCTCGACAGGGCATAATTCACCCCTCCACTTT.